The 23 T cell receptor beta chains listed next were all sequenced from one sample in a study of response to subunit inactivated influenza vaccine. TCRdb redid the calling of the RT-PCR reads with MiXCR, one entry per CDR3 protein. The sample includes 550,000 to 800,000 distinct CDR3 sequences, 14% of them seen just once. Sequencing used PBMCs from blood, obtained 14 to 15 days before vaccination. The receptors were sampled from a man aged 45-65 years who received an inactivated influenza vaccine.

V is TRBV12-3 or TRBV12-4 and J is TRBJ1-3; D might be TRBD1 (5 bases). The CDR3 contains 14 residues. The V end lost 7 bases, the J end lost 4 bases, and 14 bases lay between the germline ends. The CDR3 DNA reads as TGTGCCAGCACGGGGGAGTATACGGGAAACACCATATATTTT. As protein: CASTGEYTGNTIYF.

This clonotype occurred a few times. This chain joins TRBV20-1 and TRBJ1-5; the D gene is possibly TRBD1 (6 bases). Germline CDR1 is DFQATT and CDR2 is SNEGSKA (reference sequence). This CDR3 is 18 amino acids long. The CDR3 bases are TGCAGCACCAGGGGTGGAGGACCGGGGTTTTTTGGGAATCAGCCCCAGCATTTT. It specifies CSTRGGGPGFFGNQPQHF.

The chain carries TRBV4-2 and TRBJ2-1; D gene uncertain. V lost 2 bases and J 4 bases, leaving 12 bases between the germline ends. CDR1 and CDR2 from the germline V gene are LGHNA and YNFKEQ. This CDR3 comprises 15 residues. The CDR3 DNA reads as TGTGCCAGCAGCCAATCCCCTAGGGCTTACAATGAGCAGTTCTTC. Amino acid sequence: CASSQSPRAYNEQFF.

The rearrangement uses TRBV20-1 and TRBJ2-1, with D perhaps being TRBD1 or TRBD2 (6 bases each). Germline values: CDR1 DFQATT, CDR2 SNEGSKA (reference sequence). The CDR3 is 16 residues long. V was cut by 4 bases and J by 0 bases, with 16 bases left in between. For the CDR3, the DNA is TGCAGTGCTACGATTCGGGGGCAGTCCTCCTACAATGAGCAGTTCTTC. It specifies CSATIRGQSSYNEQFF.

The table lists this clonotype with a few counts. V and J are TRBV12-3 or TRBV12-4 and TRBJ2-2; D unresolved. V was trimmed by 4 bases and J by 7 bases, leaving 10 bases between them. CDR3 length: 13 residues. This CDR3 reads CASSSYEIGELFF. For the CDR3, the DNA is TGTGCCAGCAGTTCCTACGAGATCGGGGAGCTGTTTTTT.

The chain uses TRBV28 and TRBJ2-7, with D unclear. Germline-derived CDR1 and CDR2 are MDHEN and SYDVKM. Trimming left V 5 bases short and J 3 bases short, with 8 bases between. The CDR3 is 12 amino acids. CDR3 residues: CASSGSFYEQYF. The CDR3, as DNA: TGTGCCAGCAGTGGATCTTTCTACGAGCAGTACTTC.

This chain connects TRBV14 to TRBJ2-1, with 12 positions matching TRBD2. Germline values: CDR1 SGHDN, CDR2 FVKESK. The CDR3 covers 19 residues. V shed 2 bases and J 0 bases; nucleotides not matched to a gene: 8. The CDR3, as DNA: TGTGCCAGCAGCCAATTACTAGCGGGGGGACCTAACTCCTACAATGAGCAGTTCTTC. Amino acids: CASSQLLAGGPNSYNEQFF.

This clonotype has only a few counts. This chain connects TRBV3-1 to TRBJ2-2; D is unclear. The CDR3 is made up of 16 amino acids. CDR1 is LGHDT, CDR2 YNNKEL, per germline (reference sequence). V was trimmed by 4 bases and J by 7 bases, leaving 19 bases between them. DNA for the CDR3: TGTGCCAGCAGCCGGAACACTGGAATATTTGGCGGGGAGCTGTTTTTT. Its protein product is CASSRNTGIFGGELFF. Full variable domain (rest looked up from reference TRBV3-1 and TRBJ2-2): DTAVSQTPKYLVTQMGNDKSIKCEQNLGHDTMYWYKQDSKKFLKIMFSYNNKELIINETVPNRFSPKSPDKAHLNLHINSLELGDSAVYFCASSRNTGIFGGELFFGEGSRLTVL.

This clonotype turned up a few times. The chain has TRBV20-1 and TRBJ2-5, with TRBD1 matching over 11 bases. The CDR3 is made up of 13 amino acids. Germline V lookup: CDR1 DFQATT, CDR2 SNEGSKA (reference sequence). V lost 6 bases, J lost 5 bases, and 5 bases stayed unmatched. In nucleotides, the CDR3 is TGCAGTGCAGCCGGGACAGGGGGGGAGACCCAGTACTTC. This sequence encodes CSAAGTGGETQYF.

In this sample, this clonotype turned up a few times. V and J are TRBV21-1 and TRBJ1-5. TRBV21-1 is a pseudogene segment. The CDR3 contains 21 residues. For the CDR3, the DNA is TGTGCCAGCAGCAAGATTGGTACTCTGGTTCTGCGGGTCGTAAGCAATCAGCCCCAGCATTTT. Protein product: CASSKIGTLVLRVVSNQPQHF.

This clonotype was found a few times. The chain is built from TRBV6-2 or TRBV6-3 and TRBJ2-7; unclear D gene. The CDR3 covers 12 residues. Trimming shortened V by 6 bases and J by 4 bases, and 10 bases separated the two germline ends. Germline CDR1 reads MNHEY; CDR2 reads SVGEGT. CDR3 in DNA: TGTGCCAGCAGACAAACCTATTACGAGCAGTACTTC. Translation gives CASRQTYYEQYF.

This clonotype was recorded a few times. This chain uses TRBV5-1 with TRBJ1-4; D gene unclear. There are 14 residues in the CDR3. Trimming stripped 5 bases from V and 0 bases from J, with 8 bases between. Germline lookup yields CDR1 SGHRS and CDR2 YFSETQ. The CDR3 region has the DNA TGCGCCAGCAGAAAGTCTACAACTAATGAAAAACTGTTTTTT. The encoded protein is CASRKSTTNEKLFF.

This clonotype has just a few counts. The chain links TRBV19 to TRBJ2-7; 8 bases are shared with TRBD1. This CDR3 has 14 amino acids. The V segment lost 9 bases and the J segment 3 bases; nucleotides outside the gene matches: 10. The germline CDR1 and CDR2 sequences are LNHDA and SQIVND (reference sequence). This CDR3 reads CASTRGQGIYEQYF. Written as DNA, the CDR3 is TGTGCCAGCACAAGAGGACAGGGAATCTACGAGCAGTACTTC.

Only a few counts were recorded for this clonotype. The rearrangement uses TRBV5-1 and TRBJ2-1; the match to TRBD2 covers 12 bases. After removal of 3 bases from V and 6 bases from J, the junction contained 13 bases not matched to a gene. The CDR3 contains 18 residues. Germline CDR1 is SGHRS and CDR2 is YFSETQ. CDR3 in amino acids: CASSSQPTSGRKGNEQFF. Here the CDR3 DNA reads TGCGCCAGCAGCTCTCAGCCGACTAGCGGGAGAAAGGGCAATGAGCAGTTCTTC.

This clonotype was recorded at least ten times. The chain joins TRBV10-3 to TRBJ2-2, with TRBD1 matching over 7 bases. V lost 4 bases and J lost 1; bases outside the gene matches: 9. Germline assignment: CDR1 ENHRY and CDR2 SYGVKD. This CDR3 contains 17 residues. The CDR3 reads CAISAGTARRNTGELFF. The CDR3 bases are TGTGCCATCAGTGCCGGGACAGCCCGTCGGAACACCGGGGAGCTGTTTTTT.

This clonotype has only a few counts. This chain joins TRBV27 and TRBJ2-3; D gene unclear. CDR3 length: 16 residues. Germline assignment: CDR1 MNHEY and CDR2 SMNVEV (reference sequence). Trimming took 5 bases from V and 4 from J, leaving 19 bases between them. The CDR3 spells CASSEADRRVPDTQYF. For the CDR3, the DNA is TGTGCCAGCAGTGAAGCTGATAGAAGAGTACCAGATACGCAGTATTTT.

There are many counts of this clonotype. This sequence joins TRBV6-1 and TRBJ1-1; 7 nucleotides agree with TRBD1. Germline values: CDR1 MNHNS, CDR2 SASEGT. V lost 5 bases, J lost 4 bases, and 7 bases stayed unmatched. The CDR3 length is 14 residues. CDR3 in amino acids: CASSIPGQITEAFF. CDR3 in DNA: TGTGCCAGCAGTATCCCGGGACAGATCACTGAAGCTTTCTTT.

For the CDR3, the DNA is TGCAGTACAGGGAAAGAGACCCAGTACTTC. Translating gives CSTGKETQYF. The chain carries TRBV20-1 and TRBJ2-5, with D perhaps matching TRBD1 (6 bases). CDR1 is DFQATT and CDR2 is SNEGSKA in the germline V gene (reference sequence). The V gene lost 8 bases and the J gene lost 3 bases, with 7 bases spanning the gap. CDR3 size: 10 residues.

The table lists this clonotype with many counts. The chain carries TRBV6-2 or TRBV6-3 and TRBJ2-3, with D possibly called TRBD1 or TRBD2 (5 bases each). The germline V and J ends were trimmed by 9 bases and 0 bases, with 16 bases remaining between them. Germline V gene sequence: CDR1 MNHEY, CDR2 SVGEGT. This CDR3 contains 15 residues. In nucleotides, the CDR3 is TGTGCCAGTAATCGGGACGGAGCTAGCACAGATACGCAGTATTTT. This translates into CASNRDGASTDTQYF.

This clonotype has a handful of counts. The rearrangement joins TRBV5-1 to TRBJ2-7, with 7 bases lining up with TRBD1. This CDR3 is 13 amino acids long. Germline lookup yields CDR1 SGHRS and CDR2 YFSETQ. The J segment lost 6 bases and the V segment lost 0 bases, leaving 3 bases of the junction unmatched. The CDR3 DNA sequence: TGCGCCAGCAGCTTGGGACAGGGTCCCGAGCAGTACTTC. Translated, it gives CASSLGQGPEQYF.

This clonotype was detected ten times or more. In DNA, the CDR3 is TGTGCCAGCAGCTTAGAACTAGCGGGCCCAGTGACCCAGTACTTC. Encoded protein: CASSLELAGPVTQYF. V and J are TRBV7-2 and TRBJ2-5; 9 nucleotides align to TRBD2. J lost 7 bases, V lost 1 base, and 7 bases had no gene match. The CDR3 totals 15 residues. The V gene's germline CDR1 is SGHTA and CDR2 FQGNSA.

This clonotype was counted ten times or more. The chain carries TRBV27 and TRBJ1-3; no clear D. CDR1 and CDR2 from the germline V gene are MNHEY and SMNVEV (reference sequence). V lost 0 bases and J lost 4, with 10 bases in between. CDR3 size: 15 residues. In DNA, the CDR3 is TGTGCCAGCAGTTTATCCCCGGACCCGGGAAACACCATATATTTT. It specifies CASSLSPDPGNTIYF.

The J gene is TRBJ2-6, the V gene TRBV19; 8 nucleotides agree with TRBD1. The CDR3 loop spans 19 amino acids. Germline CDR1 and CDR2: LNHDA and SQIVND (reference sequence). With 3 bases clipped from V and 0 bases from J, the junction kept 10 bases outside the gene matches. CDR3 DNA sequence: TGTGCCAGTAGTATTGCGGCCGGGACAGGATCCTCTGGGGCCAACGTCCTGACTTTC. It is translated as CASSIAAGTGSSGANVLTF.